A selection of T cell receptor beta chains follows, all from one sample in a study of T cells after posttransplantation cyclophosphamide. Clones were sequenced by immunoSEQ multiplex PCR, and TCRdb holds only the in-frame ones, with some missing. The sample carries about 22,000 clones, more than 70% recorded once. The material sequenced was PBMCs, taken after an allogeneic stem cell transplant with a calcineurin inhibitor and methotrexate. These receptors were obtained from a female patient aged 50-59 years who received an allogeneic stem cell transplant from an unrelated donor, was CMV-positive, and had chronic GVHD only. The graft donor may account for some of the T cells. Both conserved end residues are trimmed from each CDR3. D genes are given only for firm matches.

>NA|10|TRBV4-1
ASSQDRGKAF
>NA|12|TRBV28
ASSFRAGYNEQF
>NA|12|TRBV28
ASTPSPLSYEQY
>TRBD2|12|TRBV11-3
ASSLAGGTYEQY
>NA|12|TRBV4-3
ASSQARGAGELF
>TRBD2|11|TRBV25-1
ASSGLAGYEQY
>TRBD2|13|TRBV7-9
ASSRGTSGKDEQF
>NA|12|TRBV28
ASSFGSGANVLT
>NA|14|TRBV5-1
ASSLFGGTYSYEQY
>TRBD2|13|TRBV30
AWSVGLAGYNEQF
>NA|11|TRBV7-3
ASSYHRDSPHY